One sample yielded the 28 T cell receptor beta chains listed below, sequenced in a study of T-cell reconstitution after alpha-beta-depleted transplantation in children. It was with unique molecular identifiers that the TCRbeta library was prepared. TCRdb re-derived calls from the PCR reads in MiXCR, one entry per CDR3 protein. Of approximately 350,000 distinct CDR3 sequences in the sample, around 15% were seen once. Sequencing was performed on PBMCs, mostly from graft donor cells, taken 360 days after TCRalphabeta/CD19-depleted stem cell transplant. The receptors originated from a male patient between 2 and 15 years old who had a stem cell transplant for acute lymphoblastic leukemia, so the T cells may come from the graft donor.

The chain joins TRBV7-2 to TRBJ2-1; TRBD2 is a possible D gene (5 bases). V lost 4 bases and J lost 5, with 15 bases in between. CDR3 length: 15 residues. CDR1 SGHTA and CDR2 FQGNSA come from the germline V gene. In nucleotides, the CDR3 is TGTGCCAGCAGCTCGGCTACCCGGGGAAACAATGAGCAGTTCTTC. It translates to CASSSATRGNNEQFF.

This clonotype was picked up many times. The chain recombines TRBV2 with TRBJ2-1; either TRBD1 or TRBD2 may fit D (6 bases each). CDR1 and CDR2 from the germline V gene are SNHLY and FYNNEI. Between the trimmed V and J ends, which lost 8 bases and 1 base, there was a span of 12 bases. The CDR3 is 14 amino acids. The CDR3 reads CASLEGVSYNEQFF. The DNA for the CDR3 is TGTGCCAGCCTGGAGGGGGTGTCCTACAATGAGCAGTTCTTC.

This clonotype has a handful of counts. CDR3 residues: CASSLWAGTKNIQYF. In nucleotides, the CDR3 is TGTGCCAGCAGCTTGTGGGCAGGGACCAAAAACATTCAGTACTTC. The rearrangement joins TRBV5-6 to TRBJ2-4, with a weak D call TRBD1 (5 bases). CDR1 SGHDT and CDR2 YYEEEE come from the germline V gene. The CDR3 extends over 15 amino acids. V dropped 1 base and J dropped 2 bases, with 10 bases sitting between them. Full variable domain (remainder filled in from reference TRBV5-6 and TRBJ2-4): DAGVTQSPTHLIKTRGQQVTLRCSPKSGHDTVSWYQQALGQGPQFIFQYYEEEERQRGNFPDRFSGHQFPNYSSELNVNALLLGDSALYLCASSLWAGTKNIQYFGAGTRLSVL.

J is TRBJ2-1 and V is TRBV10-3; D is unresolved. V lost 0 bases and J lost 5, with 8 bases in between. This CDR3 comprises 14 residues. The germline CDR1 and CDR2 sequences are ENHRY and SYGVKD. CDR3 loop: CAISESRVNNEQFF. Written as DNA, the CDR3 is TGTGCCATCAGTGAGTCCCGGGTAAACAATGAGCAGTTCTTC.

This clonotype was observed at least ten times. This sequence joins TRBV5-6 and TRBJ2-1; 7 bases align to TRBD2. This CDR3 has 16 amino acids. With V trimmed by 0 bases and J by 2 bases, 5 bases remained unmatched. The germline CDR1 and CDR2 sequences are SGHDT and YYEEEE. CDR3 sequence: CASSLEGLAAYNEQFF. CDR3 bases: TGTGCCAGCAGCTTGGAGGGCCTAGCGGCCTACAATGAGCAGTTCTTC. The full variable domain, in which reference TRBV5-6 and TRBJ2-1 provide the parts outside the CDR3, is DAGVTQSPTHLIKTRGQQVTLRCSPKSGHDTVSWYQQALGQGPQFIFQYYEEEERQRGNFPDRFSGHQFPNYSSELNVNALLLGDSALYLCASSLEGLAAYNEQFFGPGTRLTVL.

This clonotype has a handful of counts. The rearrangement joins TRBV12-3 or TRBV12-4 to TRBJ2-3; D ambiguous. Between the trimmed V and J ends, which lost 2 bases and 5 bases, there was a span of 20 bases. This CDR3 spans 17 amino acids. CDR3 region: CASSLWEWAKVQDTQYF. CDR3 bases: TGTGCCAGCAGTTTATGGGAATGGGCAAAGGTACAAGATACGCAGTATTTT.

The J gene is TRBJ1-2, the V gene TRBV12-3 or TRBV12-4; unclear D gene. V was pared by 6 bases and J by 5 bases, with 13 bases between. This CDR3 contains 13 residues. The CDR3 nucleotides read TGTGCCAGCAGCGCTACAGTTCCATATGGCTACACCTTC. Its translation is CASSATVPYGYTF.

This clonotype was detected a few times. The V gene is TRBV12-3 or TRBV12-4, the J gene TRBJ1-2; D is uncertain. There are 12 residues in the CDR3. V was clipped by 3 bases and J by 3 bases, with 5 bases between them. The DNA for the CDR3 is TGTGCCAGCAGTTTCAGGTACTATGGCTACACCTTC. This sequence encodes CASSFRYYGYTF.

This clonotype was observed a handful of times. The chain recombines TRBV25-1 with TRBJ2-5, with 7 bases fitting TRBD1. The germline V gene encodes CDR1 MGHDK and CDR2 SYGVNS. V shed 5 bases and J 3 bases; nucleotides not matched to a gene: 15. The CDR3 has 17 residues. CDR3 in DNA: TGTGCCAGCAGTTCTCACTGGGGATTACAGGGGAAAGAGACCCAGTACTTC. Its translation is CASSSHWGLQGKETQYF.

There are a few counts of this clonotype. The rearrangement uses TRBV29-1 and TRBJ2-2, with 7 bases lining up with TRBD1. J lost 7 bases, V lost 7 bases, and 9 bases had no gene match. Germline V gene data show CDR1 as SQVTM and CDR2 as ANQGSEA. The CDR3 totals 13 residues. The CDR3 protein is CSAGTASGGELFF. CDR3 nucleotide sequence: TGCAGCGCGGGGACAGCCTCGGGCGGGGAGCTGTTTTTT.

The gene calls are TRBV7-2 and TRBJ2-1; D unclear. Trimming left V 2 bases short and J 0 bases short, with 8 bases between. The germline V gene encodes CDR1 SGHTA and CDR2 FQGNSA. The CDR3 contains 15 residues. CDR3 residues: CASSLIRSSYNEQFF. For the CDR3, the DNA is TGTGCCAGCAGCTTAATCAGGAGCTCCTACAATGAGCAGTTCTTC.

V is TRBV19 and J is TRBJ1-5; possibly TRBD1 for D (6 bases). V was trimmed by 5 bases and J by 5 bases, leaving 13 bases between them. Per the germline V gene, CDR1 is LNHDA and CDR2 is SQIVND (reference sequence). The CDR3 length is 14 residues. The CDR3 DNA follows: TGTGCCAGTAGTCCTCAGGGGCGCTATCAGCCCCAGCATTTT. Its translation is CASSPQGRYQPQHF. The full variable domain, rest sourced from reference TRBV19 and TRBJ1-5, is DGGITQSPKYLFRKEGQNVTLSCEQNLNHDAMYWYRQDPGQGLRLIYYSQIVNDFQKGDIAEGYSVSREKKESFPLTVTSAQKNPTAFYLCASSPQGRYQPQHFGDGTRLSIL.

This clonotype was recorded many times. The chain employs TRBV10-3 and TRBJ1-1; TRBD1 matches at 7 bases. Per the germline V gene, CDR1 is ENHRY and CDR2 is SYGVKD. The trim removed 8 bases at V and 1 base at J, leaving 10 bases unmatched. This CDR3 is 15 amino acids long. The DNA of the CDR3 is TGTGCCATCCGTCAGGGGGAGGAGGGGAACACTGAAGCTTTCTTT. Residues: CAIRQGEEGNTEAFF.

At least ten counts were recorded for this clonotype. One end of the junction is discordant with germline, which a read error may explain. V usage is TRBV3-1 and J usage is TRBJ2-2, with TRBD2 identical over 10 bases. The CDR3 sequence is 23 residues long. In germline, CDR1 is LGHDT, CDR2 YNNKEL (reference sequence). The CDR3 loop is CASSQTLGVSGRTTIAKTGELFF. In DNA, the CDR3 is TGTGCCAGCAGCCAAACCCTGGGGGTTAGCGGGAGGACCACCATCGCGAAGACCGGGGAGCTGTTTTTT.

Only a few counts were recorded for this clonotype. V and J are TRBV29-1 and TRBJ1-2; 9 bases are shared with TRBD1. CDR3 length: 13 amino acids. Germline lookup yields CDR1 SQVTM and CDR2 ANQGSEA. V was clipped by 7 bases and J by 4 bases; unmatched bases: 7. The CDR3 sequence: CSAVTGGVYGYTF. CDR3 sequence (DNA): TGCAGCGCAGTGACAGGGGGTGTCTATGGCTACACCTTC.

This clonotype was detected a few times. The chain uses TRBV4-3 and TRBJ2-5; D is possibly TRBD1 or TRBD2 (6 bases each). Trimming shortened V by 0 bases and J by 5 bases, and 10 bases separated the two germline ends. The CDR3 extends over 14 amino acids. Germline CDR1 is LGHNA and CDR2 is YSLEER. In DNA, the CDR3 is TGCGCCAGCAGCCAAGATCAGGGGAGGGAGACCCAGTACTTC. As protein: CASSQDQGRETQYF.

This clonotype showed up many times. V and J are TRBV20-1 and TRBJ2-3, with TRBD2 identical over 7 bases. CDR3 length equals 15 residues. The germline CDR1 and CDR2 sequences are DFQATT and SNEGSKA (reference sequence). With V trimmed by 0 bases and J by 1 base, 4 bases remained unmatched. The CDR3 region is CSARDHREGTDTQYF. The CDR3 region has the DNA TGCAGTGCTAGAGATCACCGGGAGGGCACAGATACGCAGTATTTT.

The chain's CDR3 is CASSLVAGPEQFF. CDR3 nucleotide sequence: TGCGCCAGCAGCTTGGTCGCGGGGCCTGAGCAGTTCTTC. The chain recombines TRBV5-1 with TRBJ2-1; D is possibly TRBD2 (6 bases). Trimming shortened V by 0 bases and J by 9 bases, and 10 bases separated the two germline ends. Germline V gives CDR1 SGHRS, CDR2 YFSETQ. CDR3 length: 13 residues.

The rearrangement joins TRBV4-2 to TRBJ2-7, with TRBD2 matching over 10 bases. The J segment lost 2 bases and the V segment lost 1 base, leaving 20 bases of the junction unmatched. The CDR3 runs to 21 residues. Germline CDR1 LGHNA, CDR2 YNFKEQ. The CDR3 sequence: CASSQGTDFGIAGGPTYEQYF. CDR3 sequence (DNA): TGTGCCAGCAGCCAAGGTACGGACTTTGGAATAGCGGGAGGCCCGACCTACGAGCAGTACTTC.

The chain has TRBV7-2 and TRBJ2-7; weak D call: TRBD1 (6 bases). Germline V gene data show CDR1 as SGHTA and CDR2 as FQGNSA. The CDR3 has 15 residues. Trimming stripped 2 bases from V and 1 base from J, with 12 bases between. The CDR3 nucleotides read TGTGCCAGCAGCTTAAGAGCAGGGGCGTCCTACGAGCAGTACTTC. Its translation is CASSLRAGASYEQYF.

V is TRBV3-1 and J is TRBJ2-2; D is possibly TRBD1 (5 bases). There are 15 residues in the CDR3. Trimming cost V 0 bases and J 5 bases, with 10 bases left between them. Germline V gives CDR1 LGHDT, CDR2 YNNKEL (reference sequence). Written as DNA, the CDR3 is TGTGCCAGCAGCCAAGATACGGCAGGGACCGGGGAGCTGTTTTTT. As protein: CASSQDTAGTGELFF.

V usage is TRBV5-6 and J usage is TRBJ2-7; D is unclear. V was clipped by 0 bases and J by 3 bases, with 7 bases between them. The germline gives CDR1 SGHDT, CDR2 YYEEEE. This CDR3 has 13 residues. The CDR3 bases are TGTGCCAGCAGCTTGGAACACAGCTACGAGCAGTACTTC. Protein product: CASSLEHSYEQYF.

This chain uses TRBV6-1 with TRBJ2-4; 7 bases agree with TRBD1. CDR3 length: 16 residues. Germline loops: CDR1 MNHNS, CDR2 SASEGT. Losses at the gene ends were 5 bases for V and 6 bases for J; bases not matched to a gene: 13. CDR3 coding DNA: TGTGCCAGCAGTCGACAGGGCCGGGACACGGGAAACATTCAGTACTTC. Its translation is CASSRQGRDTGNIQYF.

This clonotype was counted only a few times. The chain recombines TRBV9 with TRBJ2-7; 11 bases line up with TRBD2. Germline V gene data show CDR1 as SGDLS and CDR2 as YYNGEE. The CDR3 has 16 amino acids. The V gene end was trimmed by 3 bases and the J gene end by 3 bases; junction bases not matched to a gene: 8. CDR3 bases: TGTGCCAGCAGCGAGGGTGCCGGGACTAGCGGCTACGAGCAGTACTTC. Residues: CASSEGAGTSGYEQYF.

There are a few counts of this clonotype. V and J are TRBV4-3 and TRBJ2-3; TRBD2 matches at 8 bases. The germline CDR1 and CDR2 sequences are LGHNA and YSLEER. The CDR3 is 16 residues long. After removal of 4 bases from V and 6 bases from J, the junction contained 12 bases not matched to a gene. In DNA form, the CDR3 reads TGCGCCAGCAGCCGATTTAGCGGGACGGGGAGCGATACGCAGTATTTT. This codes for CASSRFSGTGSDTQYF.

This clonotype was observed a handful of times. The rearrangement joins TRBV12-3 or TRBV12-4 to TRBJ1-5, with D maybe TRBD1 (5 bases). The CDR3 length is 14 residues. Trimming removed 6 bases at V and 0 bases at J, with 9 bases between. CDR3 sequence reads: CASRRDFSNQPQHF. Here the CDR3 DNA reads TGTGCCAGCAGGAGGGACTTTAGCAATCAGCCCCAGCATTTT.

V usage is TRBV20-1 and J usage is TRBJ2-1; 7 bases fit TRBD2. Germline-derived CDR1 and CDR2 are DFQATT and SNEGSKA (reference sequence). The CDR3 is 12 residues long. Trimming at V came to 4 bases and at J to 10 bases, leaving 7 bases not matched to a gene. The CDR3 coding sequence is TGCAGTGCTACCCTGGGAGGGATGGAGCAGTTCTTC. Translating gives CSATLGGMEQFF.

This clonotype has a handful of counts. The gene calls are TRBV19 and TRBJ2-1; D perhaps matches TRBD2 (7 bases). The CDR3 runs to 15 residues. V shed 5 bases and J shed 5 bases, with 16 bases lying between them. The germline V gene has CDR1 LNHDA and CDR2 SQIVND (reference sequence). CDR3 sequence: CASSRQAGHHNEQFF. DNA for the CDR3: TGTGCCAGTAGTCGCCAAGCGGGACACCACAATGAGCAGTTCTTC.